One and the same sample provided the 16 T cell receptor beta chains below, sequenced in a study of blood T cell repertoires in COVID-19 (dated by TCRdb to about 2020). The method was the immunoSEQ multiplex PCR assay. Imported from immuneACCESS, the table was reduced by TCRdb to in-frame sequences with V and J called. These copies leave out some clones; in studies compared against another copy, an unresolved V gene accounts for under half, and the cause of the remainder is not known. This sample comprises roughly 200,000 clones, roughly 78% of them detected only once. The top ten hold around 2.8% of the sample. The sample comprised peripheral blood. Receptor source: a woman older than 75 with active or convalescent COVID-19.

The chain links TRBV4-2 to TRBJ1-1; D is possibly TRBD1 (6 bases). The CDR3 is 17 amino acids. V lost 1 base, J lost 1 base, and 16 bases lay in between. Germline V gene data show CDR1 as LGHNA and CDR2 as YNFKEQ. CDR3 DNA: TGTGCCAGCAGCCAAGCAAGGGGGGGGGCAGCGAACACTGAAGCTTTCTTT. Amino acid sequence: CASSQARGGAANTEAFF.

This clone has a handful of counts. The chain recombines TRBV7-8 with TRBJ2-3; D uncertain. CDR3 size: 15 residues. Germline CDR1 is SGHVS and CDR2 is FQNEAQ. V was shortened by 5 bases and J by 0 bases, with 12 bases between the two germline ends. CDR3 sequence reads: CASSPQLHSTDTQYF. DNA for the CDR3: TGTGCCAGCAGCCCACAACTACATAGCACAGATACGCAGTATTTT.

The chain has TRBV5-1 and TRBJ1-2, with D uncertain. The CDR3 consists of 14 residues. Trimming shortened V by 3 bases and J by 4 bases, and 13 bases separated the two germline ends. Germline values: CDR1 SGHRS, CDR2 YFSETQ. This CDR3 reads CASSSDGSLYGYTF. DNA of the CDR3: TGCGCCAGCAGCTCGGATGGGAGTCTCTATGGCTACACCTTC. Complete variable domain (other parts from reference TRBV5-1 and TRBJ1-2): KAGVTQTPRYLIKTRGQQVTLSCSPISGHRSVSWYQQTPGQGLQFLFEYFSETQRNKGNFPGRFSGRQFSNSRSEMNVSTLELGDSALYLCASSSDGSLYGYTFGSGTRLTVV.

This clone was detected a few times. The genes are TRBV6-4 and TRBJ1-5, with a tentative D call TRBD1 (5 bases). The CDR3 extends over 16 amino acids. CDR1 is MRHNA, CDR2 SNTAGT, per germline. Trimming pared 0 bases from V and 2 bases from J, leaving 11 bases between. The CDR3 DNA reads TGTGCCAGCAGTGACTCTGGAAGGGGTGGCAATCAGCCCCAGCATTTT. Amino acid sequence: CASSDSGRGGNQPQHF.

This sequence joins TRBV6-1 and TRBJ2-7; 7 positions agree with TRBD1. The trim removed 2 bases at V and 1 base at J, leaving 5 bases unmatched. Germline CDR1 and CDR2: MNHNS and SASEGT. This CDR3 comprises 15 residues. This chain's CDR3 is CASSEPTGLSYEQYF. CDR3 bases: TGTGCCAGCAGTGAACCGACAGGGCTTTCCTACGAGCAGTACTTC.

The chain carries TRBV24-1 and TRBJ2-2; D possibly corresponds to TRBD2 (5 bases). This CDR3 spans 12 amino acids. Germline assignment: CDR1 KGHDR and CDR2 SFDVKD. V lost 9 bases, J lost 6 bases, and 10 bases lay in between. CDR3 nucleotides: TGTGCCACCGACGGAGGTCCCGGGGAGCTGTTTTTT. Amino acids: CATDGGPGELFF.

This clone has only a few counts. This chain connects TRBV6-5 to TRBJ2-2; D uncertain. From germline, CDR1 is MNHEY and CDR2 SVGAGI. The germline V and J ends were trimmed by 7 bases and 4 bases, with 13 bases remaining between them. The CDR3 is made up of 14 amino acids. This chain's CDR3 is CASISIDFTGELFF. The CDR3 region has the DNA TGTGCCAGCATCTCCATAGACTTCACCGGGGAGCTGTTTTTT.

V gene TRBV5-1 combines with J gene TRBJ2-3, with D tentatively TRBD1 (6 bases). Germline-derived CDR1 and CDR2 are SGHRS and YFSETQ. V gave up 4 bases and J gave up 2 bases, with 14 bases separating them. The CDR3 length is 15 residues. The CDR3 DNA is TGCGCCAGCAGCCCCCCAGGGGCCCCCACAGATACGCAGTATTTT. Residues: CASSPPGAPTDTQYF.

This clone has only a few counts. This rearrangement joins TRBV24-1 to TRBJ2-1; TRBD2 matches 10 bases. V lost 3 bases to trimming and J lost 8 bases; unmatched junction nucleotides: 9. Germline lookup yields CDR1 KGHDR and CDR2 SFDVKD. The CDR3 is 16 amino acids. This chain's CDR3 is CATSDPTSGAWDEQFF. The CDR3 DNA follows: TGTGCCACCAGTGATCCCACTAGCGGGGCCTGGGATGAGCAGTTCTTC.

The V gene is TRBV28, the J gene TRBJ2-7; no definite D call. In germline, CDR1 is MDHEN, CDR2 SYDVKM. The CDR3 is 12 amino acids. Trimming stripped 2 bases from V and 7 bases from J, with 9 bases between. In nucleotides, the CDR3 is TGTGCCAGCAGTTTAAGATCCGGGGAGCAGTACTTC. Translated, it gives CASSLRSGEQYF.

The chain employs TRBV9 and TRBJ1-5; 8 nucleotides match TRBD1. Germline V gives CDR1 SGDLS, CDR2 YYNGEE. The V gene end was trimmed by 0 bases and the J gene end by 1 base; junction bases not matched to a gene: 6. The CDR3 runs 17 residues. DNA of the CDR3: TGTGCCAGCAGCGTAGGGTGGACAGGGAGGAGCAATCAGCCCCAGCATTTT. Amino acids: CASSVGWTGRSNQPQHF.

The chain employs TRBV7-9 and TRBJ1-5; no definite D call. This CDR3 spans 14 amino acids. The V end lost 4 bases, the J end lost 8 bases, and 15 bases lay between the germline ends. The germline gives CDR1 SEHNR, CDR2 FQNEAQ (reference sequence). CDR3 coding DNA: TGTGCCAGCAGCTCGAATCAGATAACAAAGCCCCAGCATTTT. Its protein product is CASSSNQITKPQHF.

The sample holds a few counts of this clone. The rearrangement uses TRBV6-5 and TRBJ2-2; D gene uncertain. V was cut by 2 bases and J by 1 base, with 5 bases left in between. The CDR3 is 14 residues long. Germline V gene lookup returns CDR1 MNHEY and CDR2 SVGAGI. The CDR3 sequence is CASSYGENTGELFF. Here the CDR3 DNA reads TGTGCCAGCAGTTACGGAGAGAACACCGGGGAGCTGTTTTTT.

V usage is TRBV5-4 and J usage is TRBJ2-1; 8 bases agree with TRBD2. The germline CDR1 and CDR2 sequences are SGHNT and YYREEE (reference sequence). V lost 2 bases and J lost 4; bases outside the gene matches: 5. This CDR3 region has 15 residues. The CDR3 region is CASSLGGGNYNEQFF. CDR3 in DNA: TGTGCCAGCAGCTTAGGCGGGGGGAATTACAATGAGCAGTTCTTC.

The CDR3 spells CASSLDPESNQPQHF. The CDR3 DNA follows: TGTGCCAGCAGCTTGGACCCGGAGAGCAATCAGCCCCAGCATTTT. This rearrangement joins TRBV5-6 to TRBJ1-5; D is ambiguous. Germline V gene lookup returns CDR1 SGHDT and CDR2 YYEEEE. This CDR3 contains 15 residues. Between the trimmed V and J ends, which lost 0 bases and 1 base, there was a span of 8 bases.

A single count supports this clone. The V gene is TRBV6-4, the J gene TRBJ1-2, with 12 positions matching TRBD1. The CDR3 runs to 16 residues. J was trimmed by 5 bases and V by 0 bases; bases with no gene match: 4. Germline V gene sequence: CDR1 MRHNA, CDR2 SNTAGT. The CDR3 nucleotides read TGTGCCAGCAGTGACTCAGGGACAGGGGGCGGTTATGGCTACACCTTC. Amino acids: CASSDSGTGGGYGYTF.